This is a list of T cell receptor beta chains from one sample in a study of human thymus T cells. The repertoire was sequenced with immunoSEQ multiplex PCR; TCRdb's copy has only in-frame clones and lacks some. The profile shows 120,000 or so clones, about 93% of them singletons. Sequenced sample: thymus tissue. Receptor source: a boy under two years old with a congenital heart defect but otherwise immunologically healthy. Both conserved end residues are trimmed from each CDR3.

TRBJ2-5 TRBV2 ASSTDGGSGDQETQY
TRBJ2-7 TRBV5-4 ASITPTGPPYEQY
TRBJ2-3 TRBV4-2 ASSQELAGTDTQY
TRBJ2-2 TRBV7-2 ASSTPTGYTGELF
TRBJ1-2 TRBV7-2 ASSRGDGYGYT
TRBJ1-5 TRBV4-3 ASSSQAGGEAPQH
TRBJ1-2 TRBV7-8 ASSLAAKGGYGYT
TRBJ1-6 TRBV5-8 ASSLELKNSPLH
TRBJ2-2 TRBV20-1 SAIPGELF
TRBJ2-3 TRBV5-8 APAGDSKCSSSTDTQY
TRBJ1-2 TRBV5-4 ASSLPGRSGYGYT
TRBJ2-1 TRBV19 ASTMGLAGELHEQF
TRBJ1-1 TRBV11-1 ASSSAPGEAF
TRBJ1-4 TRBV27 ASRGTGLNEKLF
TRBJ2-7 TRBV11-2 ASSFASRGTGEQY
TRBJ2-5 TRBV28 ASSLNPRTEETQY
TRBJ1-3 TRBV6-1 ASSGDIYSGNTIY
TRBJ2-1 TRBV7-2 ASSQTSEGDEQF
TRBJ2-2 TRBV5-4 ASSGLEGVGELF
TRBJ2-5 TRBV9 ASSQGQGAGETQY
TRBJ2-2 TRBV28 ASSPVGSGELF
TRBJ2-1 TRBV6-5 ASSPLLAGEQF
TRBJ2-2 TRBV5-4 ASSLELSKNKTGELF
TRBJ1-5 TRBV4-1 ASSTQTGYNQPQH
TRBJ1-1 TRBV4-3 ASSQEGRDRGWKGTEAF